The clone carrying this TCR beta chain was recorded a few times. The time point: patch test 2, 6 weeks after DPC sensitization. Treatment meaning: therapeutic diphenylcyclopropenone sensitization with weekly scalp DPC. This sample stems from a study of human T cells and chemical hapten exposure. TCRdb used MiXCR to reprocess the RACE reads, holding one entry per CDR3 protein. The table lists around 50,000 distinct CDR3 sequences, around 9.5% of them singletons. The receptor comes from a woman between 50 and 59 years old with alopecia areata. Some clones in this sample may be carry-over from other donors' samples. The starting material was whole blood, obtained in connection with sensitization to the hapten diphenylcyclopropenone (DPC).

The CDR3 protein is CASSLDSGGPYEQYF. CDR3 bases: TGCGCCAGCAGCTTGGATTCAGGGGGACCCTACGAGCAGTACTTC. The V and J genes are TRBV5-1 and TRBJ2-7; 7 positions match TRBD1. The CDR3 has 15 amino acids. Germline-derived CDR1 and CDR2 are SGHRS and YFSETQ. Germline trimming cut 0 bases from V and 2 bases from J; bases unmatched to any gene: 5.